This TCR beta chain was sequenced for a study of T cell changes during pregnancy in multiple sclerosis. Trimming cost V 8 bases and J 0 bases, with 19 bases left between them. CDR1 is LNHDA and CDR2 is SQIVND in the germline V gene (reference sequence). The CDR3 runs to 17 residues. TCRdb's copy holds only in-frame clones and misses some; the assay was immunoSEQ multiplex PCR. The table lists about 55,000 clones, 90% to 95% of them singletons. This rearrangement joins TRBV19 to TRBJ1-4, with D perhaps matching TRBD1 (6 bases). The source is a female donor with multiple sclerosis, enrolled in a pregnancy study. Material: CD8+ T cells from peripheral blood mononuclear cells, obtained in the second trimester of pregnancy. The CDR3: CASGGGHNVATNEKLFF. The CDR3 nucleotides read TGTGCCAGTGGGGGGGGACATAACGTTGCAACTAATGAAAAACTGTTTTTT.